The sequence of this T cell receptor beta chain was determined in a study of cytomegalovirus exposure and HLA in healthy donors. Overall study results and limits: Productive status was seen about 90% or about 30% of the time for most TCR beta V segments in an earlier analysis. Generally TCR sequences proved uncommon, though certain public TCRs appeared in numerous donors. Presence/absence analyses treated sequencing depth as roughly uniform across donors.

This clone was found once. Its specificity is not known. Vbeta (60) and Jbeta (13) primers were used in the PCR. The assay was immunoSEQ multiplex PCR, and TCRdb's table has in-frame clones only and misses some. Of 210,000 or so clones listed, 78% are singletons. Germline loops: CDR1 SNHLY, CDR2 FYNNEI. There are 14 residues in the CDR3. Deletions cut 9 bases from V and 1 base from J, with 12 bases between. The genes are TRBV2 and TRBJ2-2; D possibly corresponds to TRBD1 (5 bases). The source material was PBMCs. This TCR was sampled from a boy between 10 and 17 years old in good health and CMV-seronegative. The CDR3 loop is CASSQGRNTGELFF. In DNA, the CDR3 is TGTGCCAGTTCCCAGGGCAGGAACACCGGGGAGCTGTTTTTT.